Below, 26 T cell receptor beta chains from the same sample are listed, as sequenced in a study of Graves' ophthalmopathy and Graves' hyperthyroidism. RNA transcripts were the source from which TCR beta CDR3 regions were amplified. After a first-round RT-PCR with HTBI primers, a second-round multiplex PCR was run. In TCRdb, the multiplex PCR reads were re-called with MiXCR into one record per CDR3 protein. The sample yields approximately 150,000 distinct CDR3 sequences, 35% to 45% seen once. Sequences were obtained from peripheral blood. Receptors originate from a man aged 25-45 years with Graves' ophthalmopathy.

Of note for this clonotype: One junction end disagrees with the germline gene, perhaps due to a read error. The chain joins TRBV11-2 to TRBJ2-7, with D perhaps assigned TRBD1 or TRBD2 (5 bases each). The CDR3 spans 16 residues. Germline-derived CDR1 and CDR2 are SGHAT and FQNNGV. The CDR3 DNA sequence: TGTGCCAGCAGCGTGAACAGGCTCCGAGGGATGTACGGGCAGTACTTC. Residues: CASSVNRLRGMYGQYF.

This clonotype was counted many times. This chain connects TRBV7-2 to TRBJ2-7; D may match TRBD1 or TRBD2 (5 bases each). The CDR3 has 15 amino acids. Trimming took 5 bases from V and 3 from J, leaving 17 bases between them. The V gene's germline CDR1 is SGHTA and CDR2 FQGNSA. DNA for the CDR3: TGTGCCAGCAGCCAAGCACCGGGACCCCGCTACGAGCAGTACTTC. The encoded protein is CASSQAPGPRYEQYF.

This clonotype was recorded at least ten times. The gene calls are TRBV12-3 or TRBV12-4 and TRBJ1-1, with 9 bases lining up with TRBD1. The J segment lost 5 bases and the V segment lost 7 bases, leaving 8 bases of the junction unmatched. This CDR3 is 14 amino acids long. The CDR3 sequence: CASIPLGTGTEAFF. The CDR3 DNA reads as TGTGCCAGCATTCCCCTCGGGACAGGGACTGAAGCTTTCTTT.

This clonotype was counted ten times or more. This chain uses TRBV10-3 with TRBJ1-1; the D gene is possibly TRBD1 (5 bases). The CDR3 loop spans 13 amino acids. Trimming removed 10 bases from V and 2 bases from J, with 14 bases in between. Germline CDR1 ENHRY, CDR2 SYGVKD. CDR3 in amino acids: CATLGPPNTEAFF. As DNA, the CDR3 is TGTGCCACCTTGGGACCGCCCAACACTGAAGCTTTCTTT.

This clonotype was counted a single time. The CDR3, as DNA: TGTGCCAGCAGTTACGGGGGGGGCTCCGCTTTCTTT. This translates into CASSYGGGSAFF. The chain couples TRBV6-5 to TRBJ1-1; tentatively, D is TRBD1 (6 bases). The V end lost 2 bases, the J end lost 11 bases, and 12 bases lay between the germline ends. The CDR3 contains 12 residues. Germline CDR1 MNHEY, CDR2 SVGAGI.

The chain is built from TRBV28 and TRBJ2-5; D perhaps matches TRBD2 (6 bases). The CDR3 is 15 amino acids. Trimming left V 9 bases short and J 5 bases short, with 22 bases between. The germline V gene has CDR1 MDHEN and CDR2 SYDVKM. CDR3 residues: CASMGWGDRGETQYF. CDR3 nucleotides: TGTGCCAGTATGGGTTGGGGGGATCGCGGGGAGACCCAGTACTTC.

At least ten counts were recorded for this clonotype. The chain has TRBV12-3 or TRBV12-4 and TRBJ1-1, with D perhaps matching TRBD1 (5 bases). The CDR3 consists of 12 residues. V lost 7 bases and J 4 bases, leaving 10 bases between the germline ends. CDR3 residues: CASTWGATEAFF. The CDR3 DNA is TGTGCCAGCACCTGGGGCGCCACTGAAGCTTTCTTT.

This clonotype was observed many times. The V gene is TRBV15, the J gene TRBJ2-7, with TRBD2 identical over 8 bases. V dropped 0 bases and J dropped 1; count of bases not matched to a gene: 2. The CDR3 length is 15 residues. The germline V gene has CDR1 LNHNV and CDR2 YYDKDF (reference sequence). The CDR3 sequence: CATSRDGRASYEQYF. DNA of the CDR3: TGTGCCACCAGCAGAGACGGGAGGGCTTCCTACGAGCAGTACTTC.

This clonotype has at least ten counts. DNA of the CDR3: TGCGCCAGCAGCCCGGGACACGGGAACACTGAAGCTTTCTTT. Its translation: CASSPGHGNTEAFF. The V call is TRBV5-1, the J call TRBJ1-1, with D perhaps matching TRBD1 (6 bases). The CDR3 consists of 14 residues. Germline V gene sequence: CDR1 SGHRS, CDR2 YFSETQ. Trimming took off 4 bases at V and 1 base at J, with 11 bases between the two ends. Based on the CDR3 plus reference TRBV5-1 and TRBJ1-1, the full variable domain is KAGVTQTPRYLIKTRGQQVTLSCSPISGHRSVSWYQQTPGQGLQFLFEYFSETQRNKGNFPGRFSGRQFSNSRSEMNVSTLELGDSALYLCASSPGHGNTEAFFGQGTRLTVV.

The table lists this clonotype with a few counts. V is TRBV18 and J is TRBJ2-2, with D uncertain. Germline V gene sequence: CDR1 KGHSH, CDR2 LQKENI. V was pared by 3 bases and J by 1 base, with 6 bases between. The CDR3 covers 14 residues. CDR3 DNA: TGTGCCAGCTCACCCGCTCGGAACACCGGGGAGCTGTTTTTT. Translated, it gives CASSPARNTGELFF.

This clonotype was observed a handful of times. The chain links TRBV6-2 or TRBV6-3 to TRBJ2-5; TRBD2 agrees at 10 bases. The germline V gene encodes CDR1 MNHEY and CDR2 SVGEGT. The length of the CDR3 is 15 residues. V trimming: 0 bases; J trimming: 4 bases; junction bases outside the gene matches: 2. The CDR3 DNA is TGTGCCAGCAGTTACTCAATAGCGGGGGGAGAGACCCAGTACTTC. Protein sequence: CASSYSIAGGETQYF.

Ten or more counts support this clonotype. The chain carries TRBV30 and TRBJ1-5; weak D call: TRBD1 (5 bases). The CDR3 loop spans 14 amino acids. CDR1 is GTSNPN and CDR2 is SVGIG in the germline V gene (reference sequence). V shed 5 bases and J shed 7 bases, with 18 bases lying between them. The CDR3 DNA reads TGTGCCTGGTCTCGTGGGGGAAGGGTGCAGCCCCAGCATTTT. It codes for CAWSRGGRVQPQHF.

This clonotype was seen repeatedly, ten times or more. The rearrangement joins TRBV30 to TRBJ1-2; a possible D gene is TRBD1 (6 bases). The CDR3 extends over 14 amino acids. Germline CDR1 is GTSNPN and CDR2 is SVGIG (reference sequence). Trimming pared 2 bases from V and 4 bases from J, leaving 14 bases between. CDR3 sequence: CAWSPQTGIYGYTF. As DNA, the CDR3 is TGTGCCTGGAGTCCTCAGACAGGAATCTATGGCTACACCTTC.

The V call is TRBV30, the J call TRBJ2-7, with TRBD2 matching over 7 bases. The CDR3 spans 15 residues. V trimming: 1 base; J trimming: 1 base; junction bases outside the gene matches: 7. Germline V gene sequence: CDR1 GTSNPN, CDR2 SVGIG (reference sequence). The CDR3 loop is CAWSDRGLGSYEQYF. CDR3 bases: TGTGCCTGGAGTGATCGCGGACTAGGATCCTACGAGCAGTACTTC.

The table lists this clonotype with many counts. This chain links TRBV18 with TRBJ1-5; D possibly corresponds to TRBD1 (5 bases). CDR3 length: 15 amino acids. Trimming pared 6 bases from V and 0 bases from J, leaving 12 bases between. Germline values: CDR1 KGHSH, CDR2 LQKENI. In DNA, the CDR3 is TGTGCCAGCTCCCCTGGCGGGGGTAGCAATCAGCCCCAGCATTTT. This codes for CASSPGGGSNQPQHF.

This clonotype has just a few counts. The chain employs TRBV6-1 and TRBJ2-7; 9 nucleotides agree with TRBD1. Trimming at V came to 3 bases and at J to 6 bases, leaving 9 bases not matched to a gene. Germline V gives CDR1 MNHNS, CDR2 SASEGT. The CDR3 covers 15 residues. For the CDR3, the DNA is TGTGCCAGCAGTGAGACAGGGGGTTTGGGTGGCGAGCAGTACTTC. Protein product: CASSETGGLGGEQYF.

This clonotype showed up many times. The CDR3 protein is CAWSVGAGELFF. The CDR3 coding sequence is TGTGCCTGGAGTGTAGGGGCCGGGGAGCTGTTTTTT. The chain combines TRBV30 with TRBJ2-2; possibly TRBD1 for D (5 bases). Germline CDR1 is GTSNPN and CDR2 is SVGIG (reference sequence). The CDR3 spans 12 residues. Trimming removed 0 bases from V and 6 bases from J, with 5 bases in between. Full variable domain (rest looked up from reference TRBV30 and TRBJ2-2): SQTIHQWPATLVQPVGSPLSLECTVEGTSNPNLYWYRQAAGRGLQLLFYSVGIGQISSEVPQNLSASRPQDRQFILSSKKLLLSDSGFYLCAWSVGAGELFFGEGSRLTVL.

This clonotype showed up many times. This chain links TRBV27 with TRBJ2-5, with D unclear. Trimming shortened V by 2 bases and J by 5 bases, and 12 bases separated the two germline ends. Germline-derived CDR1 and CDR2 are MNHEY and SMNVEV (reference sequence). This CDR3 comprises 14 residues. The CDR3 reads CASSLVGSRETQYF. The CDR3, as DNA: TGTGCCAGCAGTTTAGTCGGCTCCCGGGAGACCCAGTACTTC.

The rearrangement joins TRBV28 to TRBJ1-1; D not resolved. Germline lookup yields CDR1 MDHEN and CDR2 SYDVKM. Trimming stripped 3 bases from V and 0 bases from J, with 11 bases between. The CDR3 loop spans 15 amino acids. Written as DNA, the CDR3 is TGTGCCAGCAGTTTTGGCAGGCAGATGAACACTGAAGCTTTCTTT. It translates to CASSFGRQMNTEAFF.

The genes are TRBV20-1 and TRBJ2-7, with D perhaps TRBD2 (5 bases). This CDR3 comprises 11 residues. Germline V gives CDR1 DFQATT, CDR2 SNEGSKA (reference sequence). CDR3: CSGGTVYEQYF. For the CDR3, the DNA is TGCAGCGGAGGTACAGTCTACGAGCAGTACTTC.

This clonotype was counted ten times or more. This chain connects TRBV24-1 to TRBJ2-2; 7 nucleotides agree with TRBD1. The CDR3 contains 16 residues. With 3 bases clipped from V and 7 bases from J, the junction kept 10 bases outside the gene matches. Germline V gene lookup returns CDR1 KGHDR and CDR2 SFDVKD. The CDR3 spells CATSDPRQGTGGELFF. CDR3 in DNA: TGTGCCACCAGTGATCCCCGACAGGGAACGGGCGGGGAGCTGTTTTTT.

This clonotype was counted ten times or more. This sequence joins TRBV6-1 and TRBJ2-3, with TRBD2 identical over 7 bases. The CDR3 extends over 15 amino acids. With 7 bases clipped from V and 4 bases from J, the junction kept 11 bases outside the gene matches. Germline V CDR1 and CDR2: MNHNS, SASEGT. CDR3 nucleotide sequence: TGTGCCAGCAATGGACTAGGAAGGCTAGCAGATACGCAGTATTTT. Translating it yields CASNGLGRLADTQYF.

This clonotype was observed a handful of times. V usage is TRBV12-3 or TRBV12-4 and J usage is TRBJ2-5; TRBD2 matches at 15 bases. Trimming cost V 6 bases and J 4 bases; bases outside gene matches: 0. CDR3 length: 14 residues. This CDR3 reads CASRGLAGGETQYF. Written as DNA, the CDR3 is TGTGCCAGCAGGGGACTAGCGGGAGGAGAGACCCAGTACTTC.

The chain employs TRBV6-1 and TRBJ1-5; 7 bases are a match to TRBD1. V shed 9 bases and J 5 bases; nucleotides not matched to a gene: 4. CDR3 length: 12 amino acids. From germline, CDR1 is MNHNS and CDR2 SASEGT. CDR3 DNA sequence: TGTGCCAGTGGGACAGACGATCAGCCCCAGCATTTT. Its protein is CASGTDDQPQHF.

This clonotype was seen just once. The J gene is TRBJ2-5, the V gene TRBV6-5; TRBD2 is a possible D gene (5 bases). Germline V gives CDR1 MNHEY, CDR2 SVGAGI. Deletions cut 4 bases from V and 0 bases from J, with 9 bases between. The CDR3 runs to 14 residues. This chain's CDR3 is CASSSPDYQETQYF. For the CDR3, the DNA is TGTGCCAGCAGTTCTCCGGACTACCAAGAGACCCAGTACTTC.

There are many counts of this clonotype. An end of the junction differs from the germline gene, which may be a read error. The rearrangement links TRBV7-7 to TRBJ1-3, with 8 bases lining up with TRBD1. Per germline, CDR1 SSHAT and CDR2 FNYEAQ (reference sequence). The CDR3 consists of 15 residues. In DNA form, the CDR3 reads TGTGCTAGCAGCTTATCGACAGGGGCTGGAAACACCATATATTTT. Its protein product is CASSLSTGAGNTIYF.